This entry describes one T cell receptor (beta chain). The target antigen is unknown. The data originate from a study of cytomegalovirus exposure and HLA in healthy donors. The V gene's germline CDR1 is SGHTA and CDR2 FQGTGA. The CDR3 sequence is 15 residues long. The V and J ends lost 6 bases and 6 bases respectively, with 15 bases between them. Overall study findings and caveats: Later analysis associated a missense DCLRE1C variant with TCR beta V- and J-gene trimming.

This PCR relied on a set of 60 Vbeta primers and 13 Jbeta primers. The assay was immunoSEQ multiplex PCR, and TCRdb's table has in-frame clones only and misses some. The table lists 100,000 to 150,000 clones, about 70% of them singletons. The sequencing sample was made of PBMCs. This rearrangement joins TRBV7-3 to TRBJ1-6, with D perhaps matching TRBD1 (5 bases). This TCR was sampled from a woman aged 40 to 55 in good health and CMV-seronegative. This CDR3 reads CASRKTTAPNSPLHF. In nucleotides, the CDR3 is TGTGCCAGCAGAAAAACGACAGCTCCTAATTCACCCCTCCACTTT.